One TCR beta chain is described in this entry. This sample stems from a study of shared clonotypes between healthy human individuals. Only in-frame clones appear in the TCRdb table, and some are missing; sequencing was by immunoSEQ multiplex PCR. The sample includes roughly 480,000 clones, about 80% of them seen just once. Input material: PBMCs. The sequence derives from a woman in her forties in good health. Some clones in this sample may be carry-over from other donors' samples.

In DNA, the CDR3 is TGTGCCAGCAGCTTAGGGGCAGCTAGCACAGATACGCAGTATTTT. Amino acid sequence: CASSLGAASTDTQYF. J is TRBJ2-3 and V is TRBV11-3; no clear D gene. V dropped 1 base and J dropped 0 bases, with 8 bases sitting between them. This CDR3 is built from 15 residues. Germline CDR1 is SGHNT and CDR2 is YENEEA.